This paragraph covers one T cell receptor (beta chain) sequence. The record originates from a study of blood T cell repertoires in COVID-19. The overall study: The origin of the acute and convalescent COVID-19 samples was the United States, Italy and Spain. T cells, B-cell-depleted T cells, or PBMCs provided the cDNA or gDNA that served as material.

V gave up 2 bases and J gave up 2 bases; unmatched junction bases: 9. The CDR3 is 17 residues long. Germline V CDR1 and CDR2: SNHLY, FYNNEI. TCRdb keeps only in-frame clones here, not all; method: immunoSEQ multiplex PCR. This sample yields 260,000 or so clones, of which over 75% are seen a single time; approximately 0.7% belongs to the top ten. This chain links TRBV2 with TRBJ1-3, with 7 bases aligning to TRBD1. Material: peripheral blood. The TCR originated in a human donor in a cohort sampled during active COVID-19. The CDR3 spells CASSERAGGTAGNTIYF. As DNA, the CDR3 is TGTGCCAGCAGTGAACGAGCAGGGGGAACGGCTGGAAACACCATATATTTT.